The sequence of this TCR beta chain was determined in a study of response to subunit inactivated influenza vaccine. From germline, CDR1 is MNHEY and CDR2 SMNVEV (reference sequence). V shed 6 bases and J 2 bases; nucleotides not matched to a gene: 6. The CDR3 has 15 amino acids. TCRdb re-derived calls from the RT-PCR reads in MiXCR, one entry per CDR3 protein. The data hold 710,000 or so distinct CDR3 sequences, with 15% to 18% observed a single time. Comment on this clonotype: Its antigen is as yet unknown.

Whole-study results and caveats: Authors suggested each seasonal influenza vaccination recruits few new T cells.

The starting material was PBMCs from blood, obtained 12 days after vaccination. The V gene is TRBV27, the J gene TRBJ2-1; the match to TRBD2 covers 8 bases. This clonotype was obtained from a man aged 45-65 years who received an inactivated influenza vaccine. The CDR3 bases are TGTGCCAGCAGACGAGCGGGAGTGGCCTACAATGAGCAGTTCTTC. Protein: CASRRAGVAYNEQFF.